A single sample is the source of the 2 T cell receptor beta chains below, sequenced in a study of blood T cells in healthy people across ages. It was with a sample-barcoded 5' primer and a J-beta primer mix that a second PCR of roughly 7 to 12 cycles was run. TCRdb reprocessed the 5' RACE reads via MiXCR and lists one record per CDR3 protein. The sample carries about 720,000 distinct CDR3 sequences, 20% to 30% recorded once. This same sample was also taken into another study, of T cells of mothers and their children.

The sample was blood. The receptors were sampled from a boy aged 10-17 years in good health.

In this sample, this clonotype turned up a few times. CDR3 amino acids: CASSVGSLNEQFF. The CDR3 DNA reads as TGTGCCAGCAGCGTTGGGTCTCTCAATGAGCAGTTCTTC. The chain recombines TRBV5-6 with TRBJ2-1, with unresolved D. This CDR3 region has 13 residues. The germline V gene encodes CDR1 SGHDT and CDR2 YYEEEE. V shed 4 bases and J shed 6 bases, with 11 bases lying between them.

This clonotype was observed once. The chain carries TRBV7-9 and TRBJ2-1; 9 nucleotides match TRBD2. CDR1 and CDR2 from the germline V gene are SEHNR and FQNEAQ (reference sequence). Trimming removed 4 bases from V and 6 bases from J; junction bases left unmatched: 7. The CDR3 is made up of 15 amino acids. This CDR3 is CASSSLAGARNEQFF. CDR3 sequence (DNA): TGTGCCAGCAGCTCCTTAGCGGGAGCGCGCAATGAGCAGTTCTTC.